This T cell receptor (beta chain) was recorded in a study of blood T cell repertoires in COVID-19. The germline V and J ends were trimmed by 3 bases and 4 bases, with 16 bases remaining between them. The CDR3 consists of 16 residues. Germline V gene sequence: CDR1 LNHDA, CDR2 SQIVND (reference sequence). The protocol was immunoSEQ multiplex PCR, while the TCRdb copy is restricted to in-frame clones and leaves out a portion. In the table there are roughly 100,000 clones, roughly 91% of which are singletons. The chain couples TRBV19 to TRBJ2-1; tentatively, D is TRBD2 (8 bases). The clonotype originates from a human donor in a cohort sampled during active COVID-19. Source material: peripheral blood. The CDR3 nucleotides read TGTGCCAGTAGTATCGGGACTAGGGGGCGATACAATGAGCAGTTCTTC. This sequence encodes CASSIGTRGRYNEQFF.